This T cell receptor (beta chain) came from a study of T cell responses to AZD1222 COVID-19 vaccine. V was clipped by 3 bases and J by 1 base; unmatched bases: 5. The germline gives CDR1 SQVTM, CDR2 ANQGSEA. The CDR3 sequence is 16 residues long. Method: immunoSEQ multiplex PCR; TCRdb's copy keeps in-frame clones and lacks some. The sample shows around 91,000 clones, approximately 89% of them seen only once. This receptor was obtained from an adult who received the AZD1222 COVID-19 vaccine. The sequencing here drew on peripheral blood, taken 28 days after the second AZD1222 dose. The chain recombines TRBV29-1 with TRBJ2-6; 8 nucleotides match TRBD1. CDR3 sequence: CSVDGQGGSGANVLTF. The CDR3 nucleotides read TGCAGCGTTGATGGACAGGGTGGATCTGGGGCCAACGTCCTGACTTTC.